The 3 T cell receptor beta chains below were found in one sample sequenced in a study of cytomegalovirus exposure and HLA in healthy donors. The table came from immunoSEQ multiplex PCR; TCRdb's copy has only in-frame clones and leaves some out. Here the sample spans roughly 130,000 clones, about 90% being singletons. Sequencing was done on a sample of PBMCs. All receptors come from a man aged 30-40 years in good health and CMV-seronegative.

This sequence joins TRBV30 and TRBJ1-1, with 8 bases lining up with TRBD1. CDR1 and CDR2 (germline): GTSNPN, SVGIG (reference sequence). The V and J ends lost 3 bases and 4 bases, in that order; junction bases with no gene match: 4. The CDR3 is made up of 13 amino acids. The CDR3 is CAWSQGAGTEAFF. CDR3 nucleotides: TGTGCCTGGAGCCAGGGGGCAGGCACTGAAGCTTTCTTT.

Comment on this clone: The sample contains more than one DNA sequence encoding this CDR3. The chain uses TRBV2 and TRBJ2-6; the D is unclear. The ends were cut back, 2 bases at V and 4 bases at J, with 6 bases in the middle. Per germline, CDR1 SNHLY and CDR2 FYNNEI. The CDR3 is made up of 14 amino acids. The CDR3 reads CASSETAGANVLTF. As DNA, the CDR3 is TGTGCCAGCAGTGAAACAGCCGGGGCCAACGTCCTGACTTTC.

The chain couples TRBV30 to TRBJ2-5; 12 nucleotides agree with TRBD2. Germline-derived CDR1 and CDR2 are GTSNPN and SVGIG (reference sequence). With 3 bases clipped from V and 6 bases from J, the junction kept 5 bases outside the gene matches. This CDR3 spans 14 amino acids. Here the CDR3 DNA reads TGTGCCTGGAGACTAGCGGGAGGTGGACAGACCCAGTACTTC. Translated, it gives CAWRLAGGGQTQYF.